The present entry profiles one TCR beta chain with its context. The sample originates from a study of blood T cell repertoires in COVID-19. How the authors handled the data: Reference gene primer amplification yielded estimated nucleated cell counts. Profiling relied on immunoSEQ multiplex PCR, and the TCRdb table lists in-frame clones only, not all of them. V, J and clone size derive from that table, while D and trimming were established from the DNA sequence. The repertoire consists of about 150,000 clones, with around nine tenths occurring once and the leading ten covering about 2.9%. This CDR3 spans 14 amino acids. The germline V gene encodes CDR1 MDHEN and CDR2 SYDVKM. Trimming removed 4 bases from V and 8 bases from J; junction bases left unmatched: 7.

The chain links TRBV28 to TRBJ1-4, with 7 bases lining up with TRBD1. Sequenced: peripheral blood. The origin of this receptor is a man in his sixties with active or convalescent COVID-19. CDR3 amino acids: CASSSPTGTEKLFF. DNA of the CDR3: TGTGCCAGCAGTTCCCCGACAGGGACCGAAAAACTGTTTTTT.